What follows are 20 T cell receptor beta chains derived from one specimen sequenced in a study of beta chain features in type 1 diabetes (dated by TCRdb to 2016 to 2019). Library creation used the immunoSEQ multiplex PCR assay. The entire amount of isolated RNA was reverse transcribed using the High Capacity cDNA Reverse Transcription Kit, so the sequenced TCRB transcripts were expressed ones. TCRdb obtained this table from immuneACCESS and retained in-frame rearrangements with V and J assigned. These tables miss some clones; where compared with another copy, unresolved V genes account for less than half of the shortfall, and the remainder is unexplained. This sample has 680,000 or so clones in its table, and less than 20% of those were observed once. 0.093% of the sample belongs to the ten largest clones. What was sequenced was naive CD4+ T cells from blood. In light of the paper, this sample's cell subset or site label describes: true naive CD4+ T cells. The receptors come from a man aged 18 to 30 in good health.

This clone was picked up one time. CDR3 bases: TGTGCCAGCAGTTACTCGAGGTTTCCGTTATCAGCTTTCTTT. This sequence encodes CASSYSRFPLSAFF. The chain combines TRBV6-5 with TRBJ1-1; D not certain. The length of the CDR3 is 14 residues. The V end was cut by 0 bases, the J end by 10 bases, with 15 bases between. The germline CDR1 and CDR2 sequences are MNHEY and SVGAGI.

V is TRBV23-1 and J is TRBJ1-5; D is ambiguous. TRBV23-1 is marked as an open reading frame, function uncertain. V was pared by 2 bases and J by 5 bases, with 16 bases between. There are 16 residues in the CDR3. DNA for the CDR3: TGCGCCAGCAGTCAACTTTCTCGGGCCATTGATCAGCCCCAGCATTTT. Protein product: CASSQLSRAIDQPQHF.

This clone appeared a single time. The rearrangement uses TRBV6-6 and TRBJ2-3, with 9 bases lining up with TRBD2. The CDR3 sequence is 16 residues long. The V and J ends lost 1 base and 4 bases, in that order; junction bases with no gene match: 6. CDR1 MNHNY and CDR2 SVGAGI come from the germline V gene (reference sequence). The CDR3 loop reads CASSYFSGRGSDTQYF. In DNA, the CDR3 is TGTGCCAGCAGTTACTTTAGCGGGAGAGGCTCAGATACGCAGTATTTT.

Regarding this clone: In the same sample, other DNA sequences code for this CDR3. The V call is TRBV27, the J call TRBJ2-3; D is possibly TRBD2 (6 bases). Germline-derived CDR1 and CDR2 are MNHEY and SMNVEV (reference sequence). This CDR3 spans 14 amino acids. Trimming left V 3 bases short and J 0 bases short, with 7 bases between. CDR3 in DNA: TGTGCCAGCAGTTTGCGGGGTAGCACAGATACGCAGTATTTT. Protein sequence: CASSLRGSTDTQYF.

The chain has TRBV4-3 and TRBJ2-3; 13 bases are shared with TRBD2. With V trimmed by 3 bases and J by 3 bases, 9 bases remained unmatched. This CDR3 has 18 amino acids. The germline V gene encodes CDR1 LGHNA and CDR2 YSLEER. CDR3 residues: CASSQGDGTSGKTDTQYF. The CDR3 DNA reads TGCGCCAGCAGCCAGGGAGACGGGACTAGCGGGAAGACAGATACGCAGTATTTT.

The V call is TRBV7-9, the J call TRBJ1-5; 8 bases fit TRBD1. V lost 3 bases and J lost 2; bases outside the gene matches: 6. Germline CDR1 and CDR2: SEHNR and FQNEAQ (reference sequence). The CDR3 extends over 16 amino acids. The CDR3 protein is CASSLTGERGNQPQHF. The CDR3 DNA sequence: TGTGCCAGCAGCTTGACAGGGGAAAGGGGCAATCAGCCCCAGCATTTT.

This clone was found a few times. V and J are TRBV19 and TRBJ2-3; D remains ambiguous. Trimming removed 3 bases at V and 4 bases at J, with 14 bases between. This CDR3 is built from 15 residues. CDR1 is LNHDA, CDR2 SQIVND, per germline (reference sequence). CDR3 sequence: CASSMPRASADTQYF. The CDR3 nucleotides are TGTGCCAGTAGTATGCCTCGGGCCTCTGCAGATACGCAGTATTTT.

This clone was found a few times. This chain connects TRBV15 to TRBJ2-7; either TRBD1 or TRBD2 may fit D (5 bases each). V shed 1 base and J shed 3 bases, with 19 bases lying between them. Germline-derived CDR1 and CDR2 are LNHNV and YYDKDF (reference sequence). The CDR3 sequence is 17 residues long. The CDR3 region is CATSRVWGQDWLYEQYF. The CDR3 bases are TGTGCCACCAGCAGAGTCTGGGGCCAGGACTGGCTCTACGAGCAGTACTTC.

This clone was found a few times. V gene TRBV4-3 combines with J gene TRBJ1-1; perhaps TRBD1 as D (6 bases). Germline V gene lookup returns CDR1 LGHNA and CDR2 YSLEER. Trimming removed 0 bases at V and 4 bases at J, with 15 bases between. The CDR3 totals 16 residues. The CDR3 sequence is CASSQDPRGARTEAFF. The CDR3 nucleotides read TGCGCCAGCAGCCAAGACCCGAGGGGGGCCCGCACTGAAGCTTTCTTT.

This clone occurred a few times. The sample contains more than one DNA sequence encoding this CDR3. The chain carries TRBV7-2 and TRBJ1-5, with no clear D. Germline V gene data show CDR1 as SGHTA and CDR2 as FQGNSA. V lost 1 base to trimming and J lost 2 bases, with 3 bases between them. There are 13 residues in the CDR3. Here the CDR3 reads CASSLVGNQPQHF. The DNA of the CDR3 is TGTGCCAGCAGCTTAGTAGGCAATCAGCCCCAGCATTTT.

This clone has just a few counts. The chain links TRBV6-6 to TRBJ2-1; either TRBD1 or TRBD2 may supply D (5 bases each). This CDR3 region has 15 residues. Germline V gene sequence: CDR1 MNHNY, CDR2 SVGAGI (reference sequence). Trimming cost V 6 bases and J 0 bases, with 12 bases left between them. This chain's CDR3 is CASRPPGSSYNEQFF. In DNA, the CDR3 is TGTGCCAGCAGACCCCCAGGGAGCTCCTACAATGAGCAGTTCTTC.

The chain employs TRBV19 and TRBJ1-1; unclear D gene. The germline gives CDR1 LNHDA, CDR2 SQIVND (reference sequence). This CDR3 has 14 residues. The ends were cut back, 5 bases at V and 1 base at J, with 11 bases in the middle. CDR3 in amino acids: CASSPSWSNTEAFF. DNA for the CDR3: TGTGCCAGTAGTCCCTCCTGGTCGAACACTGAAGCTTTCTTT.

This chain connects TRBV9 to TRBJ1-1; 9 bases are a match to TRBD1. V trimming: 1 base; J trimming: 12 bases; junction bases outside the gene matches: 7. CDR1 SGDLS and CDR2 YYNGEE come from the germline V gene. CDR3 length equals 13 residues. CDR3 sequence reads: CASSVSTGTGSFF. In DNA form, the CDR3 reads TGTGCCAGCAGCGTATCCACGGGGACAGGGTCTTTCTTT.

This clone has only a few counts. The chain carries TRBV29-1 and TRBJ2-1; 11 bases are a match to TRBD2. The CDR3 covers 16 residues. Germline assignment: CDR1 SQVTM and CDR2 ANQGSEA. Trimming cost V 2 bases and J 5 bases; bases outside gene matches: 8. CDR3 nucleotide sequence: TGCAGCGTTGAAACTAGCGGGAGAAGCTTCCACAATGAGCAGTTCTTC. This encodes CSVETSGRSFHNEQFF.

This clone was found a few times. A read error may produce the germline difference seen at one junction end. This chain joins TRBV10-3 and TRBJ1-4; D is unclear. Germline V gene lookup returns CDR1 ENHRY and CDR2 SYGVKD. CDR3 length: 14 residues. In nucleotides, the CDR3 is TGTGCCAGCAGTAACAGAGTAACTAATGAAAAACTGTTTTTT. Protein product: CASSNRVTNEKLFF.

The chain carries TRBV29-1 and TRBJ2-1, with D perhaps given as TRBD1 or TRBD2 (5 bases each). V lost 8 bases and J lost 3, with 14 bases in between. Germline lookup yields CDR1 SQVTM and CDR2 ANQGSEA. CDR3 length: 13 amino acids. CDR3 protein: CSFRDGSYNEQFF. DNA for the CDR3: TGCAGCTTCCGGGACGGCAGCTACAATGAGCAGTTCTTC.

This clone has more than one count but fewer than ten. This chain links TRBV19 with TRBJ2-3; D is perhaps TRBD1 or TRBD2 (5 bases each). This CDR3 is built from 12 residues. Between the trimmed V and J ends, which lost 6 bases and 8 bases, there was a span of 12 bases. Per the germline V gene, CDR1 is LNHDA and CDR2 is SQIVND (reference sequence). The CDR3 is CASSGNRGTQYF. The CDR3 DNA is TGTGCCAGTAGCGGGAATAGGGGTACGCAGTATTTT.

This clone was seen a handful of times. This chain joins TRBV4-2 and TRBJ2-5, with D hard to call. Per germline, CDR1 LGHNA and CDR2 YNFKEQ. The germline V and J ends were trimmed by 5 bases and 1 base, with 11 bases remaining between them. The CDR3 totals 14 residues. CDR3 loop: CASSSPSSQETQYF. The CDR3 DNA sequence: TGTGCCAGCAGCTCCCCGTCGTCCCAAGAGACCCAGTACTTC.

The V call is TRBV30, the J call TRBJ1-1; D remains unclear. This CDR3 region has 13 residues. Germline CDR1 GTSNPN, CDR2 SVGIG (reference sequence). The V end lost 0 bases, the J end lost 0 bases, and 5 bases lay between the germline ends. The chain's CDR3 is CAWSVSVNTEAFF. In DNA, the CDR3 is TGTGCCTGGAGTGTATCGGTGAACACTGAAGCTTTCTTT.

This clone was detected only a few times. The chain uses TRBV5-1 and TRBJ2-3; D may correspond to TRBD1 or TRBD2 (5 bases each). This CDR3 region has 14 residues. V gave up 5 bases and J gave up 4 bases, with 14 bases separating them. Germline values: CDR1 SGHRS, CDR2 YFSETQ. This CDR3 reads CASSRLPGPDTQYF. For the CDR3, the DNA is TGCGCCAGCAGTCGGCTTCCGGGGCCAGATACGCAGTATTTT.